This T cell receptor (beta chain) appears in the sequencing data of a study of immune cell composition in non-small cell lung cancer. The protocol was immunoSEQ multiplex PCR, while the TCRdb copy is restricted to in-frame clones and leaves out a portion. Among 3,000 or so clones listed, around 69% were seen once. CDR1 and CDR2 from the germline V gene are MRHNA and SNTAGT. The CDR3 is 14 amino acids. The ends were cut back, 0 bases at V and 13 bases at J, with 13 bases in the middle. Normal lung was taken at the farthest possible site, at least 3 cm from tumour. DNA was extracted from unsorted cell suspensions stored frozen.

The chain employs TRBV6-4 and TRBJ1-6; D unclear. What was sequenced was non-adjacent lung tissue. This TCR derives from a human donor with non-small cell lung cancer. The CDR3 DNA follows: TGTGCCAGCAGTGACTCCTCCCGGGGTACGCCCCTCCACTTT. It translates to CASSDSSRGTPLHF.